Listed below are T cell receptor beta chains from one sample, sequenced in a study of blood T cells in healthy people across ages. TCRdb passed the 5' RACE reads through MiXCR, listing each CDR3 protein once. The table lists over a million distinct CDR3 sequences, about 40% of them singletons. The material sequenced was blood. The receptor set was obtained from a woman aged 18-30 years in good health. Each CDR3 is given with its conserved first and last residue. The D gene is left open where the match is weak. Not all rows give a size; the values are once, few, many and, for expanded clones, a class.

cdr3_nt cdr3_aa v_call d_call clone_size j_call
TGCAGCGTTGCTGACTACATTCAGTACTTC CSVADYIQYF TRBV29-1 NA NA TRBJ2-4
TGTGCCAGCAGCCAATCGACAGGGAGGCTCTACGAGCAGTACTTC CASSQSTGRLYEQYF TRBV3-1 NA few TRBJ2-7
TGCAGTGCTAGACTTGGGGCGGGGGTAAGGCAGTTCTTC CSARLGAGVRQFF TRBV20-1 TRBD2 NA TRBJ2-1
TGTGCCAGCAGTACAGGGGTCTCCTACGAGCAGTACTTC CASSTGVSYEQYF TRBV27 TRBD1 few TRBJ2-7
TGTGCCAGCAATACACCGACAGGGGGCGATTATAATTCACCCCTCCACTTT CASNTPTGGDYNSPLHF TRBV2 TRBD1 NA TRBJ1-6
TGCGCCAGCAGCAGGTCTCCAGGGGAGGGCAGAGGCAATCAGCCCCAGCATTTT CASSRSPGEGRGNQPQHF TRBV4-1 NA once TRBJ1-5
TGTGCCTGGAGAGACAGGGGGACTTACTATGGCCACACCTTC CAWRDRGTYYGHTF TRBV30 TRBD1 few TRBJ1-2
TGTGCCAGCAGCTTAGGTCTCGTTACCCGTCTAGAGACACCCATATATTTT CASSLGLVTRLETPIYF TRBV13 NA NA TRBJ1-3
TGTGCCAGCAGGAGGACTAGTGAGAACACCGGGGAGCTGTTTTTT CASRRTSENTGELFF TRBV6-2/TRBV6-3 TRBD2 NA TRBJ2-2
TGTGCCAGCAGTTCACTTACGGACAGGGTGGAGGGGTATTTT CASSSLTDRVEGYF TRBV12-3/TRBV12-4 TRBD1 few TRBJ2-3
TGTGCCAGCAGCTTCACGGGGAGGGTGAACACTGAAGCTTTCTTT CASSFTGRVNTEAFF TRBV5-6 NA NA TRBJ1-1
TGCAGTGCTAGATGGGCAGGGAAGAACTACGAGCAGTACTTC CSARWAGKNYEQYF TRBV20-1 NA few TRBJ2-7
TGTGCCAGCTCAAAGGGACTAGCGGACAATGAGCAGTTCTTC CASSKGLADNEQFF TRBV18 TRBD2 NA TRBJ2-1
TGCAGTGCTAGGATGGGCGCTCAGCCCCAGCATTTT CSARMGAQPQHF TRBV20-1 NA NA TRBJ1-5
TGTGCCAGCAGTTCGGGACAGGGGGCACATGGCTACACCTTC CASSSGQGAHGYTF TRBV28 TRBD1 NA TRBJ1-2
TGCGCCAGCAGCCAAGCCCGGGTGGCCGGGAACACTGAAGCTTTCTTT CASSQARVAGNTEAFF TRBV4-1 NA few TRBJ1-1
TGCGCCAGCAGCCAAGGGCAGGGTACGGGCGAGCAGTACTTC CASSQGQGTGEQYF TRBV4-1 NA few TRBJ2-7
TGTGCCAGCAGTGAACGACTAGCGGGGGGAAACATTCAGTACTTC CASSERLAGGNIQYF TRBV27 TRBD2 NA TRBJ2-4
TGTGCCAGCAGCGATCGATTAGGAGGTTCACCCCTCCACTTT CASSDRLGGSPLHF TRBV9 NA few TRBJ1-6
TGTGCCAGCAGGCGACAGGGGGCGAACTCTGGGGACAACGTCCTGACTTTC CASRRQGANSGDNVLTF TRBV6-6 TRBD1 few TRBJ2-6
TGTGCCAGTAAGCGGTTTAGCTCCTACAATGAGCAGTACTTC CASKRFSSYNEQYF TRBV28 NA NA TRBJ2-7
TGTGCCAGCAGTTTAAAACCAGGCGGGAAGGAGACCCAGTTCTTC CASSLKPGGKETQFF TRBV27 NA few TRBJ2-1
TGTGCCAGCAGCCAAGAAGGTCTCCCTTATGACTACACCTTC CASSQEGLPYDYTF TRBV3-1 NA NA TRBJ1-2
TGTGCCAGCAGTGAATATTTTGTGGGACAGGCGAACAACTATGGCTACACCTTC CASSEYFVGQANNYGYTF TRBV25-1 TRBD1 NA TRBJ1-2
TGCAGTGCTAGAGACCGGACAGCGAACACTGAAGCTTTCTTT CSARDRTANTEAFF TRBV20-1 NA once TRBJ1-1
TGTGCCAGCTGCTGGGCGGGAGATAGCACAGATACGCAGTATTTT CASCWAGDSTDTQYF TRBV5-4 TRBD2 NA TRBJ2-3